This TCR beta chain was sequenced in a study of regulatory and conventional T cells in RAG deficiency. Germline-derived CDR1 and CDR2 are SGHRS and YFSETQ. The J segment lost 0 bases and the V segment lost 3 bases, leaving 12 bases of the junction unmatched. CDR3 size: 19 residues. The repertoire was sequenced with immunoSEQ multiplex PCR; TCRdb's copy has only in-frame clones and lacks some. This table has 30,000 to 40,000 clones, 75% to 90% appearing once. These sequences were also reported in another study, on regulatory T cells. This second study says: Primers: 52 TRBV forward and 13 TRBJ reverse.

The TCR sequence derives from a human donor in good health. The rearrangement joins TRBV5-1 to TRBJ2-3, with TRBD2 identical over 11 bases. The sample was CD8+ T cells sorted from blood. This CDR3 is CASSWAGTSGYTSTDTQYF. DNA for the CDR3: TGCGCCAGCAGCTGGGCCGGGACTAGCGGTTACACTAGCACAGATACGCAGTATTTT.